The source of this T cell receptor (beta chain) is a study of T-cell memory formation after mild COVID-19. CDR1 and CDR2 (germline): SGDLS, YYNGEE. Unmatched junction bases numbered 9, after V lost 3 bases and J lost 6 bases. The CDR3 runs to 16 residues. TCRdb ran MiXCR on the 5' RACE reads and lists one entry per CDR3 protein. The sample contains 340,000 or so distinct CDR3 sequences, roughly 13% of which appear only once. Sequencing used PBMCs or a T cell subset sorted from them (not recorded which). The chain has TRBV9 and TRBJ2-2; 9 bases are shared with TRBD1. The sequence came from a man younger than 30 who had mild COVID-19 (a few samples of this study predate the infection). Cell type and time point are not known. DNA of the CDR3: TGTGCCAGCAGCGGACGGTTGACAGGGGGTCCCGGGGAGCTGTTTTTT. Protein product: CASSGRLTGGPGELFF.